The 27 T cell receptor beta chains reported below all come from one sample, sequenced in a study of sequential checkpoint blockade in melanoma. Treatment described: randomized to nivolumab then ipilimumab (arm A) or the reverse (arm B). Data came from immunoSEQ multiplex PCR; TCRdb stores just in-frame clones and leaves some out. Of over 10,000 clones listed, more than 75% are singletons. This specimen consisted of CD8+ T cells sorted from blood (inferred from file names), obtained from a patient given nivolumab and ipilimumab in sequence. Source of these receptors: a human donor with melanoma.

J is TRBJ2-1 and V is TRBV7-6, with 8 bases identical to TRBD2. The germline CDR1 and CDR2 sequences are SGHVS and FNYEAQ. The CDR3 extends over 15 amino acids. V lost 5 bases to trimming and J lost 10 bases; unmatched junction nucleotides: 13. The CDR3 region is CASSPRSNGGGEQFF. The CDR3, as DNA: TGTGCCAGCAGCCCCCGCAGTAACGGGGGGGGAGAGCAGTTCTTC.

This chain joins TRBV10-3 and TRBJ1-6, with 7 bases matching TRBD1. Germline lookup yields CDR1 ENHRY and CDR2 SYGVKD. The CDR3 totals 15 residues. Trimming at V came to 3 bases and at J to 9 bases, leaving 8 bases not matched to a gene. The CDR3 DNA is TGTGCCATCAGTGATCGACAGGGTGGGGGTTCACCCCTCCACTTT. It yields the protein CAISDRQGGGSPLHF.

The rearrangement links TRBV28 to TRBJ1-1; 7 bases are shared with TRBD1. The CDR3 has 15 amino acids. Germline CDR1 MDHEN, CDR2 SYDVKM. The V gene end was trimmed by 2 bases and the J gene end by 2 bases; junction bases not matched to a gene: 5. CDR3 bases: TGTGCCAGCAGTTTAACCGGGACAGCTAACACTGAAGCTTTCTTT. This encodes CASSLTGTANTEAFF.

The DNA of the CDR3 is TGTGCCAGCAGCTTAATCCGGGACACGGACACTGAAGCTTTCTTT. Translation gives CASSLIRDTDTEAFF. The chain carries TRBV7-2 and TRBJ1-1, with TRBD1 as a possible D gene (6 bases). V was trimmed by 2 bases and J by 3 bases, leaving 13 bases between them. The CDR3 spans 15 residues. Germline V gene data show CDR1 as SGHTA and CDR2 as FQGNSA.

The gene calls are TRBV6-5 and TRBJ2-1, with D perhaps TRBD2 (5 bases). The CDR3 is 14 amino acids. The V end was cut by 2 bases, the J end by 8 bases, with 13 bases between. The germline gives CDR1 MNHEY, CDR2 SVGAGI. The CDR3 loop reads CASSYVELSDEQFF. The CDR3 coding sequence is TGTGCCAGCAGTTACGTTGAGCTTAGCGATGAGCAGTTCTTC.

This chain connects TRBV28 to TRBJ2-7, with no clear D. In germline, CDR1 is MDHEN, CDR2 SYDVKM. The CDR3 covers 13 residues. Trimming left V 3 bases short and J 3 bases short, with 9 bases between. CDR3 loop: CASSFRPHYEQYF. As DNA, the CDR3 is TGTGCCAGCAGTTTCCGTCCACACTACGAGCAGTACTTC. The full variable domain, rest sourced from reference TRBV28 and TRBJ2-7, is DVKVTQSSRYLVKRTGEKVFLECVQDMDHENMFWYRQDPGLGLRLIYFSYDVKMKEKGDIPEGYSVSREKKERFSLILESASTNQTSMYLCASSFRPHYEQYFGPGTRLTVT.

The chain employs TRBV23-1 and TRBJ1-4; D uncertain. TRBV23-1 is placed among ORFs of uncertain function. This CDR3 is built from 14 residues. V was clipped by 6 bases and J by 4 bases, with 12 bases between them. Written as DNA, the CDR3 is TGCGCCAGCAGAGAAGGACTGAGTAATGAAAAACTGTTTTTT. Its protein is CASREGLSNEKLFF.

The chain joins TRBV9 to TRBJ2-5; D perhaps matches TRBD2 (6 bases). Germline V gene data show CDR1 as SGDLS and CDR2 as YYNGEE. The length of the CDR3 is 13 residues. V was trimmed by 2 bases and J by 7 bases, leaving 12 bases between them. CDR3 sequence (DNA): TGTGCCAGCAGCGTCCTGGAGGGACGGACCCAGTACTTC. Translating it yields CASSVLEGRTQYF.

The rearrangement uses TRBV7-8 and TRBJ2-7; 9 positions agree with TRBD1. Germline-derived CDR1 and CDR2 are SGHVS and FQNEAQ. V trimming: 5 bases; J trimming: 4 bases; junction bases outside the gene matches: 6. This CDR3 is 14 amino acids long. CDR3 nucleotide sequence: TGTGCCAGCAGCGTGGACAGGGGACGATACGAGCAGTACTTC. As protein: CASSVDRGRYEQYF. Complete variable domain (other parts from reference TRBV7-8 and TRBJ2-7): GAGVSQSPRYKVAKRGQDVALRCDPISGHVSLFWYQQALGQGPEFLTYFQNEAQLDKSGLPSDRFFAERPEGSVSTLKIQRTQQEDSAVYLCASSVDRGRYEQYFGPGTRLTVT.

J is TRBJ1-1 and V is TRBV18, with 9 bases lining up with TRBD1. The CDR3 has 15 residues. Unmatched junction bases numbered 7, after V lost 3 bases and J lost 5 bases. Germline lookup yields CDR1 KGHSH and CDR2 LQKENI. CDR3 in amino acids: CASSPDRGAPTEAFF. In DNA form, the CDR3 reads TGTGCCAGCTCACCCGACAGGGGGGCTCCAACTGAAGCTTTCTTT.

The chain recombines TRBV11-2 with TRBJ2-7; no definite D call. Germline V CDR1 and CDR2: SGHAT, FQNNGV. This CDR3 has 14 residues. With 1 base removed from V and 4 bases from J, the gap between germline ends came to 11 bases. This CDR3 reads CASSLASYAYEQYF. The CDR3, as DNA: TGTGCCAGCAGCTTAGCGTCCTACGCATACGAGCAGTACTTC.

The CDR3, as DNA: TGTGCCAGCAGTTTATGGACAGGGGGGGTTTACAATGAGCAGTTCTTC. It codes for CASSLWTGGVYNEQFF. V gene TRBV27 combines with J gene TRBJ2-1, with 10 bases fitting TRBD1. Germline V lookup: CDR1 MNHEY, CDR2 SMNVEV (reference sequence). The V segment lost 1 base and the J segment 4 bases; nucleotides outside the gene matches: 4. CDR3 length: 16 residues.

The genes are TRBV7-6 and TRBJ1-1; D not resolved. Trimming removed 1 base at V and 2 bases at J, with 14 bases between. The CDR3 runs 16 residues. In germline, CDR1 is SGHVS, CDR2 FNYEAQ. The CDR3 sequence: CASSLGAPGGNTEAFF. CDR3 DNA: TGTGCCAGCAGCTTAGGGGCCCCGGGAGGCAACACTGAAGCTTTCTTT. Complete variable domain (other parts from reference TRBV7-6 and TRBJ1-1): GAGVSQSPRYKVTKRGQDVALRCDPISGHVSLYWYRQALGQGPEFLTYFNYEAQQDKSGLPNDRFSAERPEGSISTLTIQRTEQRDSAMYRCASSLGAPGGNTEAFFGQGTRLTVV.

The chain combines TRBV27 with TRBJ2-5, with D perhaps matching TRBD1 (8 bases). The germline V and J ends were trimmed by 6 bases and 1 base, with 18 bases remaining between them. The germline V gene encodes CDR1 MNHEY and CDR2 SMNVEV (reference sequence). The CDR3 covers 16 residues. In DNA form, the CDR3 reads TGTGCCAGCAGCCCCTACAGGGGGGGAGGCCAAGAGACCCAGTACTTC. It translates to CASSPYRGGGQETQYF.

This chain joins TRBV6-1 and TRBJ2-7; 12 bases line up with TRBD2. The V segment lost 4 bases and the J segment 3 bases; nucleotides outside the gene matches: 10. CDR3 length equals 17 residues. Germline values: CDR1 MNHNS, CDR2 SASEGT. The CDR3 sequence is CASSAGLAGIKVYEQYF. The CDR3 DNA reads as TGTGCCAGCAGTGCCGGACTAGCGGGAATAAAGGTCTACGAGCAGTACTTC.

V and J are TRBV7-9 and TRBJ1-2; D perhaps matches TRBD1 (6 bases). The CDR3 is 14 residues long. The V gene lost 5 bases and the J gene lost 0 bases, with 10 bases spanning the gap. From germline, CDR1 is SEHNR and CDR2 FQNEAQ (reference sequence). CDR3 sequence reads: CASSLQGANYGYTF. CDR3 DNA sequence: TGTGCCAGCAGCCTACAGGGTGCTAACTATGGCTACACCTTC.

The DNA of the CDR3 is TGTGCCAGCACCACAGGGCAAGGGGCCTTTCTCGAGCAGTACTTC. Protein: CASTTGQGAFLEQYF. The V and J genes are TRBV7-9 and TRBJ2-7; D is possibly TRBD1 (6 bases). The CDR3 consists of 15 residues. Between the trimmed V and J ends, which lost 7 bases and 6 bases, there was a span of 22 bases. CDR1 and CDR2 (germline): SEHNR, FQNEAQ (reference sequence).

The gene calls are TRBV7-6 and TRBJ1-1; 8 bases agree with TRBD1. Germline CDR1 reads SGHVS; CDR2 reads FNYEAQ. Germline trimming cut 3 bases from V and 8 bases from J; bases unmatched to any gene: 5. This CDR3 is 13 amino acids long. The CDR3 is CASSLRDRTEAFF. The CDR3 DNA reads as TGTGCCAGCAGCTTGAGGGACAGGACCGAAGCTTTCTTT.

The chain recombines TRBV19 with TRBJ1-2; TRBD1 is a possible D gene (5 bases). Germline V gene data show CDR1 as LNHDA and CDR2 as SQIVND (reference sequence). Between the trimmed V and J ends, which lost 2 bases and 6 bases, there was a span of 10 bases. The CDR3 loop spans 13 amino acids. The DNA of the CDR3 is TGTGCCAGTAGTATAACCCCAGGGAATGGCTACACCTTC. Its translation is CASSITPGNGYTF.

The chain carries TRBV7-2 and TRBJ2-7; D is uncertain. CDR1 is SGHTA, CDR2 FQGNSA, per germline. The V and J ends lost 5 bases and 3 bases respectively, with 14 bases between them. The CDR3 is 14 residues long. CDR3 in amino acids: CASSQAGASYEQYF. The CDR3 DNA sequence: TGTGCCAGCAGCCAAGCCGGAGCGAGCTACGAGCAGTACTTC.

This clone has a handful of counts. V usage is TRBV7-2 and J usage is TRBJ2-7; the match to TRBD1 covers 9 bases. Trimming cost V 3 bases and J 3 bases; bases outside gene matches: 12. CDR3 length: 17 amino acids. Germline lookup yields CDR1 SGHTA and CDR2 FQGNSA. The CDR3 reads CASSFILTGTGYYEQYF. For the CDR3, the DNA is TGTGCCAGCAGCTTTATCCTAACCGGGACAGGGTACTACGAGCAGTACTTC.

The rearrangement joins TRBV12-5 to TRBJ1-5, with a possible D match to TRBD1 (5 bases). Germline values: CDR1 LGHNT, CDR2 FRNRAP. Trimming took 5 bases from V and 1 from J, leaving 9 bases between them. The CDR3 extends over 14 amino acids. In nucleotides, the CDR3 is TGTGCTAGTGGTCCGGGGGGGAGCAATCAGCCCCAGCATTTT. It is translated as CASGPGGSNQPQHF. Supplemented by reference TRBV12-5 and TRBJ1-5, the full variable domain reads DARVTQTPRHKVTEMGQEVTMRCQPILGHNTVFWYRQTMMQGLELLAYFRNRAPLDDSGMPKDRFSAEMPDATLATLKIQPSEPRDSAVYFCASGPGGSNQPQHFGDGTRLSIL.

The rearrangement joins TRBV13 to TRBJ2-7; perhaps TRBD1 as D (6 bases). Trimming took off 8 bases at V and 1 base at J, with 12 bases between the two ends. The CDR3 consists of 13 residues. Looked up from germline, CDR1 is PRHDT and CDR2 is FYEKMQ (reference sequence). The CDR3 bases are TGTGCCAGCCTATCGGACAGATCCTACGAGCAGTACTTC. Translated, it gives CASLSDRSYEQYF.

The chain couples TRBV6-1 to TRBJ1-1; D gene ambiguous. The CDR3 has 12 amino acids. Germline CDR1 is MNHNS and CDR2 is SASEGT. V lost 6 bases, J lost 5 bases, and 10 bases lay in between. As DNA, the CDR3 is TGTGCCAGCAGCCCAGTTGTGACTGAAGCTTTCTTT. Translation: CASSPVVTEAFF.

This clone was observed once. The chain joins TRBV4-3 to TRBJ2-1, with 9 bases lining up with TRBD2. The junction had 4 bases not matched to a gene; V was cut back by 0 bases and J by 4 bases. Germline V gene sequence: CDR1 LGHNA, CDR2 YSLEER. This CDR3 has 16 amino acids. The CDR3 here is CASSQDPSGDYNEQFF. CDR3 nucleotide sequence: TGCGCCAGCAGCCAAGATCCTAGCGGGGATTACAATGAGCAGTTCTTC.

The chain couples TRBV11-2 to TRBJ1-2; D is perhaps TRBD1 (6 bases). The CDR3 is made up of 15 amino acids. CDR1 SGHAT and CDR2 FQNNGV come from the germline V gene. The ends were cut back, 0 bases at V and 8 bases at J, with 16 bases in the middle. The CDR3, as DNA: TGTGCCAGCAGCTTAGATCGGACAGCCTTCTGGGGCTACACCTTC. Translation gives CASSLDRTAFWGYTF.

The sample holds a few counts of this clone. CDR3 amino acids: CASRTRTEGSPYEQYF. The CDR3 DNA reads as TGTGCCAGCAGGACGAGGACGGAGGGGAGTCCCTACGAGCAGTACTTC. The chain recombines TRBV7-2 with TRBJ2-7, with a possible D match to TRBD2 (6 bases). Germline CDR1 is SGHTA and CDR2 is FQGNSA. Trimming removed 6 bases from V and 2 bases from J, with 20 bases in between. CDR3 length: 16 residues.